This is a list of T cell receptor beta chains from one sample in a study of cytomegalovirus exposure and HLA in healthy donors. Some clones are missing from TCRdb's copy, which holds only in-frame ones; the method was immunoSEQ multiplex PCR. Among some 150,000 clones, around 82% were seen once, and the ten largest hold around 6.6%. Sequenced sample: PBMCs. Receptor source: a woman in her forties or fifties in good health and CMV-seropositive. Both conserved end residues are part of each CDR3. A D gene is named only where the DNA matches it firmly. Size values are once, few and many counts, or a class for expanded clones, and some rows have none.

D	J	V	length	size	DNA	CDR3
.	TRBJ1-4	TRBV9	15	.	TGTGCCAGCAGCTTCGGGACAACGGGGAATGAGAAACTGTTTTTT	CASSFGTTGNEKLFF
.	TRBJ2-2	TRBV27	13	few	TGTGCCAGCAGTTCCTACCGCACCGGGGAGCTGTTTTTT	CASSSYRTGELFF
.	TRBJ1-1	TRBV6-5	13	.	TGTGCCAGCAGTTACGGGACAACTACTGAAGCTTTCTTT	CASSYGTTTEAFF
.	TRBJ1-1	TRBV9	15	.	TGTGCCAGCAGCGTAGGGGGACTTTTTAACACTGAAGCTTTCTTT	CASSVGGLFNTEAFF
TRBD1	TRBJ1-1	TRBV30	17	.	TGTGCCTGGAGCGGAGGCGGGACAGTCACGGTGGGGACTGAAGCTTTCTTT	CAWSGGGTVTVGTEAFF
.	TRBJ2-1	TRBV7-3	13	.	TGTGCCAGCAGTTCCCGGGTTGGGAATGAGCAGTTCTTC	CASSSRVGNEQFF
.	TRBJ1-2	TRBV29-1	13	.	TGCAGCGTAGCCGGACAGCTGCCCTATGGCTACACCTTC	CSVAGQLPYGYTF
TRBD2	TRBJ2-2	TRBV27	16	.	TGTGCCAGCAGTCCTCGGACTAGCGGGGGTCCCGGGGAGCTGTTTTTT	CASSPRTSGGPGELFF
TRBD2	TRBJ2-1	TRBV9	14	.	TGTGCCAGCAGCGGCGGGGGGGCCTACAATGAGCAGTTCTTC	CASSGGGAYNEQFF
.	TRBJ1-4	TRBV7-2	13	.	TGTGCCAGCAGCCCCCAGAGGGGGGAAAAACTGTTTTTT	CASSPQRGEKLFF
.	TRBJ2-2	TRBV7-2	14	.	TGTGCCAGCAGCTTAGTCGGGACTGCCGGGGAGCTGTTTTTT	CASSLVGTAGELFF
.	TRBJ2-1	TRBV5-1	15	.	TGCGCCAGCAGCCCCCGCACAGGGTCCTACAATGAGCAGTTCTTC	CASSPRTGSYNEQFF
.	TRBJ2-3	TRBV15	16	.	TGTGCCACCAGCAGAGATCGAGGTCAGGGAAGGGATACGCAGTATTTT	CATSRDRGQGRDTQYF
TRBD1	TRBJ2-7	TRBV6-5	12	few	TGTGCCAGCAGTGGGGACAGCTACGAGCAGTACTTC	CASSGDSYEQYF
TRBD1	TRBJ1-4	TRBV6-1	13	.	TGTGCCAGCAGTACAGGGGTGCGGGAAAAACTGTTTTTT	CASSTGVREKLFF
TRBD1	TRBJ2-7	TRBV19	16	.	TGTGCCAGTACCAAAACTGGAGGGGACAGGGTAGGCGAGCAGTACTTC	CASTKTGGDRVGEQYF
.	TRBJ2-3	TRBV2	14	.	TGTGCCAGCAGTGGGCACCCCAAAACAGATACGCAGTATTTT	CASSGHPKTDTQYF
.	TRBJ1-1	TRBV7-2	13	.	TGTGCCAGCAGCTTATACAGGGACACTGAAGCTTTCTTT	CASSLYRDTEAFF
TRBD2	TRBJ2-3	TRBV7-2	17	few	TGTGCCAGCAGCGTATATCCTGGACTAGCGGGGGTAGATACGCAGTATTTT	CASSVYPGLAGVDTQYF
.	TRBJ2-1	TRBV9	15	.	TGTGCCAGCAGCGTAGTGGCTAGATTTGACAATGAGCAGTTCTTC	CASSVVARFDNEQFF
TRBD1	TRBJ2-1	TRBV11-2	15	.	TGTGCCAGCAGCCGAAGGACAGGTGTCTACAATGAGCAGTTCTTC	CASSRRTGVYNEQFF
.	TRBJ2-7	TRBV15	13	.	TGTGCCACCAGCGCCACCCTTGCGAACGAGCAGTACTTC	CATSATLANEQYF
.	TRBJ2-3	TRBV6-4	15	.	TGTGCCAGCAGTCCCGGGACTCGCTTAACAGATACGCAGTATTTT	CASSPGTRLTDTQYF
TRBD2	TRBJ2-3	TRBV29-1	13	.	TGCAGCGTTAAGGGACTACCCACAGATACGCAGTATTTT	CSVKGLPTDTQYF
.	TRBJ1-1	TRBV2	15	.	TGTGCCAGCAGGGAAACGTCTCAGGTGAACACTGAAGCTTTCTTT	CASRETSQVNTEAFF
TRBD2	TRBJ2-3	TRBV27	15	.	TGTGCCAGCAGGGGGCGGCTAGCGGGGGGGGCGACGCAGTATTTT	CASRGRLAGGATQYF
TRBD1	TRBJ1-1	TRBV11-2	16	.	TGTGCCAGCAGCTTAGTGGGCAGGGGGCAGAACACTGAAGCTTTCTTT	CASSLVGRGQNTEAFF
TRBD2	TRBJ2-1	TRBV27	20	.	TGTGCCAGCAGTTCTTGGTGGGTAGCGGGGGGGCCGGTCGGGGACAATGAGCAGTTCTTC	CASSSWWVAGGPVGDNEQFF
.	TRBJ1-6	TRBV19	13	.	TGTGCCAGTTCGTCCGGGAATAATTCACCCCTCCACTTT	CASSSGNNSPLHF
TRBD1	TRBJ2-7	TRBV11-3	15	.	TGTGCCAGCAGCGCGACAGGGGCCTCCATCCACGAGCAGTACTTC	CASSATGASIHEQYF
TRBD1	TRBJ2-7	TRBV11-2	19	once	TGTGCCAGCAGCTTAGAACCGGGACAGGGATCCCCCTTGGGCTACGAGCAGTACTTC	CASSLEPGQGSPLGYEQYF
.	TRBJ1-1	TRBV29-1	11	.	TGCAGCGTTGGGAGTTCTGGGGAAGCTTTCTTT	CSVGSSGEAFF
TRBD2	TRBJ2-2	TRBV19	19	.	TGTGCCAGTAGTATGTTGGGACTAGCAGCCTTCACGAACACCGGGGAGCTGTTTTTT	CASSMLGLAAFTNTGELFF
TRBD2	TRBJ2-7	TRBV4-2	17	.	TGTGCCAGCAGCCAAGGCCTGGGCGGGGGGGCAAGGTACGAGCAGTACTTC	CASSQGLGGGARYEQYF
.	TRBJ2-7	TRBV19	14	.	TGTGCCAGTAGTACCTCCACGAGCTCCTACGAGCAGTACTTC	CASSTSTSSYEQYF
TRBD2	TRBJ2-3	TRBV9	15	.	TGTGCCAGCAGCGCACTAGCGGGGGGGCCAGATACGCAGTATTTT	CASSALAGGPDTQYF
TRBD1	TRBJ1-1	TRBV7-8	13	.	TGTGCCAGCAGCCGAGGACAGGGAGGGGAAGCTTTCTTT	CASSRGQGGEAFF
.	TRBJ2-3	TRBV25-1	14	.	TGTGCCAGCAGAGGCGGGGTGGTCACAGATACGCAGTATTTT	CASRGGVVTDTQYF
.	TRBJ1-5	TRBV2	15	.	TGTGCCAGCAGTCGACTGTATAATAGCAATCAGCCCCAGCATTTT	CASSRLYNSNQPQHF
.	TRBJ1-4	TRBV2	15	.	TGTGCCAGCAGTTCAGGGTTAGCGGAAAATGAAAAACTGTTTTTT	CASSSGLAENEKLFF
.	TRBJ2-7	TRBV6-5	13	few	TGTGCCAGCAGAAAACTAAGCTCCTACGAGCAGTACTTC	CASRKLSSYEQYF
TRBD1	TRBJ1-5	TRBV19	16	.	TGTGCCAGTAGAAGGGACAGGGAGAGAAGCAATCAGCCCCAGCATTTT	CASRRDRERSNQPQHF
TRBD1	TRBJ2-5	TRBV7-9	14	.	TGTGCCAGCAGCTCAACAGGGGGCCGAGAGACCCAGTACTTC	CASSSTGGRETQYF
.	TRBJ2-1	TRBV5-4	15	.	TGTGCCAGCAGCAGGGGAGGGGGGCGGTACAATGAGCAGTTCTTC	CASSRGGGRYNEQFF
.	TRBJ1-2	TRBV5-1	15	.	TGCGCCAGCAGCTTGACTCCAGGGAACCCCTATGGCTACACCTTC	CASSLTPGNPYGYTF
TRBD1	TRBJ2-3	TRBV5-6	15	.	TGTGCCAGCAGCTTGGGGGGACAGGGGATGGATACGCAGTATTTT	CASSLGGQGMDTQYF
.	TRBJ2-1	TRBV7-9	13	few	TGTGCCAGCAGCCCCGGTTCCTACAATGAGCAGTTCTTC	CASSPGSYNEQFF
TRBD1	TRBJ1-1	TRBV28	17	.	TGTGCCAGCAGCCTTATACCCTTCAGGGGGCAGAACACTGAAGCTTTCTTT	CASSLIPFRGQNTEAFF
.	TRBJ2-3	TRBV4-3	15	few	TGCGCCAGCAGCCCGACGGGGTACCCCACAGATACGCAGTATTTT	CASSPTGYPTDTQYF
.	TRBJ1-2	TRBV27	14	.	TGTGCCAGCAGTTTAGACAGGAAGGGCTATGGCTACACCTTC	CASSLDRKGYGYTF
TRBD1	TRBJ2-3	TRBV18	17	.	TGTGCCAGCTCACCACCAGGGGGCGGCCAATCCACAGATACGCAGTATTTT	CASSPPGGGQSTDTQYF
TRBD1	TRBJ2-7	TRBV18	14	.	TGTGCCAGCTCACCCGACAGGGTCGCCTACGAGCAGTACTTC	CASSPDRVAYEQYF
TRBD2	TRBJ2-1	TRBV5-1	14	.	TGCGCCAGCAGCCGGACTAGCGGGGGGTATGAGCAGTTCTTC	CASSRTSGGYEQFF
.	TRBJ2-7	TRBV5-1	14	.	TGCGCCAGCAGCTTGGAAGGGGATCTGTACGAGCAGTACTTC	CASSLEGDLYEQYF